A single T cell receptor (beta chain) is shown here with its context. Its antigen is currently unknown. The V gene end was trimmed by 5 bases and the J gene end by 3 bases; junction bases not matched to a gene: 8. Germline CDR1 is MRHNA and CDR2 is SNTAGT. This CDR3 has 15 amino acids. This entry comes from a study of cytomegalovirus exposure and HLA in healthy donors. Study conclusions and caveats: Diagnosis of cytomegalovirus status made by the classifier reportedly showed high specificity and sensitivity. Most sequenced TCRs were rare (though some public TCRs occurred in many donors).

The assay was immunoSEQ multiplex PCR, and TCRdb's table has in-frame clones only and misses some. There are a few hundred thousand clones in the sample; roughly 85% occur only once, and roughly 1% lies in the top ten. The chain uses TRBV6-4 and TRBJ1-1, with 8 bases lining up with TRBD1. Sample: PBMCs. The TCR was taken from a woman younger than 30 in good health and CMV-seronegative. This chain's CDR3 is CASSPGGLEDTEAFF. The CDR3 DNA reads TGTGCCAGCAGTCCAGGGGGCTTGGAGGACACTGAAGCTTTCTTT.